This T cell receptor (beta chain) was obtained from a study of T-cell reconstitution after alpha-beta-depleted transplantation in children. V trimming: 5 bases; J trimming: 2 bases; junction bases outside the gene matches: 5. The CDR3 contains 15 residues. Looked up from germline, CDR1 is MNHEY and CDR2 is SMNVEV (reference sequence). Concerning this clonotype: Antigen: not known.

Overall study findings and caveats: In patients about two months after transplant, alpha-beta T cells reportedly arose from several hundred expanded graft clones. Most T-cell counts and diversity one year after the transplant came from T cells that were newly produced. From surviving recipient T cells and thymic progenitors came the high day-60 TCRbeta diversity observed in some patients.

It was with unique molecular identifiers that the TCRbeta library was prepared. In TCRdb, the PCR reads were re-called with MiXCR into one record per CDR3 protein. Of about 600,000 distinct CDR3 sequences in the sample, under 25% are singletons; the top ten hold roughly 13%. This rearrangement joins TRBV27 to TRBJ2-7, with 11 positions matching TRBD2. The clonotype originates from a boy under two years old who had a stem cell transplant for acute myeloid leukemia, so the T cells may come from the graft donor. The sample was PBMCs, mostly from graft donor cells, taken 360 days after TCRalphabeta/CD19-depleted stem cell transplant. The CDR3 DNA reads as TGTGCCAGCAGTCGATTAGCGGGGGGGACCTACGAGCAGTACTTC. Protein sequence: CASSRLAGGTYEQYF.